This TCR beta chain is drawn from a study of T cell changes during pregnancy in multiple sclerosis. Trimming pared 8 bases from V and 1 base from J, leaving 12 bases between. The CDR3 totals 13 residues. From germline, CDR1 is MDHEN and CDR2 SYDVKM. Sequencing used immunoSEQ multiplex PCR; TCRdb keeps in-frame clones, though not all of them. The profile shows 35,000 to 55,000 clones, around 89% of them singletons. The clonotype originates from a female donor with multiple sclerosis, enrolled in a pregnancy study. The sample here was CD4+ T cells from peripheral blood mononuclear cells, taken after pregnancy. The chain has TRBV28 and TRBJ2-7; D perhaps matches TRBD2 (6 bases). The CDR3 nucleotides are TGTGCCAGCGCGGGCGGGGAGTCCTACGAGCAGTACTTC. Translating gives CASAGGESYEQYF.